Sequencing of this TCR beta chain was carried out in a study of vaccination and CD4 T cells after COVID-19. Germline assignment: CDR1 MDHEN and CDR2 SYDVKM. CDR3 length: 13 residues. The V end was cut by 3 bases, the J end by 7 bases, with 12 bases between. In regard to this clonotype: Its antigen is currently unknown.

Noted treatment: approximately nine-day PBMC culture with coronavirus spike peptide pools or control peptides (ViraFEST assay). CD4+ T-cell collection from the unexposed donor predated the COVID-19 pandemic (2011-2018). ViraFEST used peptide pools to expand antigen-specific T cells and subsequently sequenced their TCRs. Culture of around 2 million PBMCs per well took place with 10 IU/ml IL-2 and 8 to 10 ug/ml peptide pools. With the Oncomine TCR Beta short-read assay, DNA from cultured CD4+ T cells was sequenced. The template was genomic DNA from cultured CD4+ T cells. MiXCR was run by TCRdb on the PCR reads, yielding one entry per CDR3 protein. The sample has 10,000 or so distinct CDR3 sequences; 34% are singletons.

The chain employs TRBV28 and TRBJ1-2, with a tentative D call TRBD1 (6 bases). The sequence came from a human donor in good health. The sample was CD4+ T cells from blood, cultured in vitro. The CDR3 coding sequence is TGTGCCAGCAGTTTTACAGGGAGGGCTGGCTACACCTTC. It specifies CASSFTGRAGYTF.